This T cell receptor (beta chain) was captured in a study of chemoradiotherapy in HPV16-positive cancers. Whole-study context: Two HPV16-positive patients' cells yielded candidate HPV-specific clones and common motifs.

Clones were read by immunoSEQ multiplex PCR, and TCRdb kept only the in-frame ones, dropping some. The table has roughly 19,000 clones, 75% to 90% seen once. V was cut by 5 bases and J by 3 bases, with 10 bases left in between. CDR1 and CDR2 from the germline V gene are PRHDT and FYEKMQ (reference sequence). The CDR3 spans 14 residues. The TCR was taken from a human donor with HPV-associated anogenital cancer. This specimen consisted of blood, obtained from a patient who underwent chemoradiotherapy. J is TRBJ2-2 and V is TRBV13, with D perhaps TRBD1 (6 bases). CDR3 protein: CASSPTGYTGELFF. The CDR3 coding sequence is TGTGCCAGCAGCCCTACAGGGTACACCGGGGAGCTGTTTTTT.